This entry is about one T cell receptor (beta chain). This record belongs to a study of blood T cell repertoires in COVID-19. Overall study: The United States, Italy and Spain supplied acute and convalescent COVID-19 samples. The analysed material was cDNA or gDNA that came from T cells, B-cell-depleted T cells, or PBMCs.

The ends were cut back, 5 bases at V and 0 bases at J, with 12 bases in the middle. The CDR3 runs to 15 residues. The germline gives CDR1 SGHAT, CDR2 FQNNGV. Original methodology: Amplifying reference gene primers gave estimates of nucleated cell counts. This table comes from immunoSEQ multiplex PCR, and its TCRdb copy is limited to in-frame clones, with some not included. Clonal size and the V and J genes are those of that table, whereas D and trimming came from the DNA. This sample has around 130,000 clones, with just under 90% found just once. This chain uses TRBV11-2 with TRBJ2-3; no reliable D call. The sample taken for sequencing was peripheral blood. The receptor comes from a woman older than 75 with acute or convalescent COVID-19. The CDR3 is CASSPNPTSTDTQYF. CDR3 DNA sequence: TGTGCCAGCAGCCCAAACCCTACTAGCACAGATACGCAGTATTTT.